This T cell receptor (beta chain) emerged from a study of shared clonotypes between healthy human individuals. All the donors were Caucasian adults who lived in Nashville, Tennessee. On this clone: Its target is not known.

Data came from immunoSEQ multiplex PCR; TCRdb stores just in-frame clones and leaves some out. The table has over a million clones, roughly 80% seen once. Study findings and constraints: The sharing of 5% to 6.5% of naive CD4 clonotypes was seen across a handful of donors.

Sequenced: memory CD4+ T cells sorted from blood. The subset denotes: CD45RA-negative fraction. This receptor was identified in a young man in good health.

The CDR3 loop reads CASNIGQGETQYF. The CDR3 coding sequence is TGTGCCAGTAACATAGGACAGGGGGAGACCCAGTACTTC. The chain carries TRBV19 and TRBJ2-5; 9 nucleotides agree with TRBD1. The CDR3 covers 13 residues. J lost 5 bases, V lost 7 bases, and 5 bases had no gene match. Germline V lookup: CDR1 LNHDA, CDR2 SQIVND (reference sequence).